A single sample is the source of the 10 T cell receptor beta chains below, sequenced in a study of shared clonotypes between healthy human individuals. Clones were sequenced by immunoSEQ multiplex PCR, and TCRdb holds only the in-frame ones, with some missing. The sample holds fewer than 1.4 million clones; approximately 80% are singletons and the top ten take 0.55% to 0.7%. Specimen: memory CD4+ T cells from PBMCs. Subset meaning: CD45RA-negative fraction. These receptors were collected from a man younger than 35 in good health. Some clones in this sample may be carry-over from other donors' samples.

The CDR3 reads CASSPYNNEQFF. The CDR3 nucleotides read TGTGCCAGCAGCCCGTACAACAATGAGCAGTTCTTC. This sequence joins TRBV2 and TRBJ2-1, with D unresolved. The V and J ends lost 6 bases and 5 bases respectively, with 8 bases between them. Looked up from germline, CDR1 is SNHLY and CDR2 is FYNNEI. This CDR3 has 12 residues. The entire variable domain, with the rest obtained from reference TRBV2 and TRBJ2-1, is as follows: EPEVTQTPSHQVTQMGQEVILRCVPISNHLYFYWYRQILGQKVEFLVSFYNNEISEKSEIFDDQFSVERPDGSNFTLKIRSTKLEDSAMYFCASSPYNNEQFFGPGTRLTVL.

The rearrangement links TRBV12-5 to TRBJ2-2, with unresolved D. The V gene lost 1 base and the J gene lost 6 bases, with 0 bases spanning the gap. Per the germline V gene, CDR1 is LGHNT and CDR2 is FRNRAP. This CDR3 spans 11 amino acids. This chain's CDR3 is CASGLAGELFF. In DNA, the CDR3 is TGTGCTAGTGGTTTGGCCGGGGAGCTGTTTTTT.

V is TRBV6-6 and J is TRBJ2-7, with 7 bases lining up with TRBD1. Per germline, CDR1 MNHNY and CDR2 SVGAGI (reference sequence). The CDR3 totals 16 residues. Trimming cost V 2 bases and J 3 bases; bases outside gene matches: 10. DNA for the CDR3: TGTGCCAGCAGTTACGCTCCCCACAGGGGTGGCTACGAGCAGTACTTC. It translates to CASSYAPHRGGYEQYF.

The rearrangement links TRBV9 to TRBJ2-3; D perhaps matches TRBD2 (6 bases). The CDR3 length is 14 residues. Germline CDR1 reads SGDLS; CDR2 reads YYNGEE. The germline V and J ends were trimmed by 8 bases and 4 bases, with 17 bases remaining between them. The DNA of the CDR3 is TGTGCCAGTACCCGGGACGGGAGTGCAGATACGCAGTATTTT. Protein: CASTRDGSADTQYF.

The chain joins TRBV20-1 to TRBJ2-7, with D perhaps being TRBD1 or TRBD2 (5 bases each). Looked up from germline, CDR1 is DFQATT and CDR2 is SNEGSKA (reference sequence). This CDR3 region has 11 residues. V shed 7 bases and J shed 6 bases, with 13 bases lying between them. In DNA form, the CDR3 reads TGCAGTGGGGTGGGGGACCCCGAGCAGTACTTC. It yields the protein CSGVGDPEQYF.

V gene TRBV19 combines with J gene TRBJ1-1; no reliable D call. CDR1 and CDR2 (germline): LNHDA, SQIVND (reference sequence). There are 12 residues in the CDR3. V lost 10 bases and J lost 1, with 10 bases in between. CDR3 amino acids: CATFQRNTEAFF. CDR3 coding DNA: TGTGCCACGTTTCAGAGGAACACTGAAGCTTTCTTT.

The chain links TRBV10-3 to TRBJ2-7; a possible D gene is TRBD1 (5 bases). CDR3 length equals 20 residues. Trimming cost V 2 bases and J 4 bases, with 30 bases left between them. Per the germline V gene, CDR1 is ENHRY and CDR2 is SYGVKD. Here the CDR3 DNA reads TGTGCCATCAGTGAGCAGGGAAGATGGGCAAGCCTCCTCCCCTTGTACGAGCAGTACTTC. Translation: CAISEQGRWASLLPLYEQYF.

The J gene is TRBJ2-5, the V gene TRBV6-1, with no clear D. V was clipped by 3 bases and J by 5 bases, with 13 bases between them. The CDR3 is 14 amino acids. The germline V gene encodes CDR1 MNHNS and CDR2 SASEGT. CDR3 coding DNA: TGTGCCAGCAGTGACGAACCCCTGGGGGAGACCCAGTACTTC. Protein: CASSDEPLGETQYF.

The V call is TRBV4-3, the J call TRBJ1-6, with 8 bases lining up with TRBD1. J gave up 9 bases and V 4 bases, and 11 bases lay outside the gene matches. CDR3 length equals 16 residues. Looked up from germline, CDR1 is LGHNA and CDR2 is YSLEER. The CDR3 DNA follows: TGCGCCAGCAGCCCAGAACCGGGACAGGATATTTCACCCCTCCACTTT. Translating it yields CASSPEPGQDISPLHF.

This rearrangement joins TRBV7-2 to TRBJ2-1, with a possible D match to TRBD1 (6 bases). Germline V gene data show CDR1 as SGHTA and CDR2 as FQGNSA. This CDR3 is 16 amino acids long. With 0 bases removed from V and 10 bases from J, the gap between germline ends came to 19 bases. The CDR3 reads CASSLAWGRGSGEQFF. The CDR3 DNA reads TGTGCCAGCAGCTTAGCTTGGGGGCGCGGATCGGGCGAGCAGTTCTTC.